The 5 T cell receptor beta chains in this list originate from one sample, sequenced in a study of shared clonotypes between healthy human individuals. TCRdb's copy holds only in-frame clones and misses some; the assay was immunoSEQ multiplex PCR. The sample comprises 2 million to 2.5 million clones, roughly 93% of which are singletons, and about 0.34% rests with the top ten. Sequencing input: naive CD4+ T cells from PBMCs. Regarding subset: CD45RA+ positively selected. These receptors originate from a man between 18 and 35 years old in good health. Some clones in this sample may be carry-over from other donors' samples.

The J gene is TRBJ2-3, the V gene TRBV7-9, with 9 nucleotides matching TRBD2. The CDR3 has 16 residues. Germline CDR1 reads SEHNR; CDR2 reads FQNEAQ (reference sequence). Trimming at V came to 2 bases and at J to 5 bases, leaving 8 bases not matched to a gene. This chain's CDR3 is CASSLWGRLAVDTQYF. CDR3 nucleotides: TGTGCCAGCAGCTTATGGGGTCGACTAGCGGTAGATACGCAGTATTTT.

The V call is TRBV5-1, the J call TRBJ2-2; D perhaps matches TRBD1 (5 bases). The CDR3 contains 14 residues. The germline CDR1 and CDR2 sequences are SGHRS and YFSETQ. V lost 3 bases to trimming and J lost 1 base, with 7 bases between them. CDR3 region: CASSSRVNTGELFF. For the CDR3, the DNA is TGCGCCAGCAGCTCCAGGGTGAACACCGGGGAGCTGTTTTTT. Combining the CDR3 with reference TRBV5-1 and TRBJ2-2 gives the whole variable domain KAGVTQTPRYLIKTRGQQVTLSCSPISGHRSVSWYQQTPGQGLQFLFEYFSETQRNKGNFPGRFSGRQFSNSRSEMNVSTLELGDSALYLCASSSRVNTGELFFGEGSRLTVL.

The V call is TRBV6-1, the J call TRBJ1-2, with TRBD1 as a possible D gene (6 bases). From germline, CDR1 is MNHNS and CDR2 SASEGT. CDR3 length: 14 amino acids. The V end was cut by 6 bases, the J end by 4 bases, with 15 bases between. In nucleotides, the CDR3 is TGTGCCAGCAGGGGGATTCAGGGGTCCTATGGCTACACCTTC. It codes for CASRGIQGSYGYTF.

The chain is built from TRBV19 and TRBJ2-5; D may match TRBD1 or TRBD2 (5 bases each). The V gene's germline CDR1 is LNHDA and CDR2 SQIVND (reference sequence). CDR3 length: 14 amino acids. Trimming removed 2 bases from V and 5 bases from J, with 12 bases in between. CDR3 region: CASSITRGSETQYF. The CDR3 DNA reads TGTGCCAGTAGTATAACGAGGGGCAGCGAGACCCAGTACTTC. Variable domain in full (rest from reference TRBV19 and TRBJ2-5): DGGITQSPKYLFRKEGQNVTLSCEQNLNHDAMYWYRQDPGQGLRLIYYSQIVNDFQKGDIAEGYSVSREKKESFPLTVTSAQKNPTAFYLCASSITRGSETQYFGPGTRLLVL.

The chain has TRBV6-5 and TRBJ2-7; D ambiguous. Germline CDR1 and CDR2: MNHEY and SVGAGI. The CDR3 totals 14 residues. Between the trimmed V and J ends, which lost 1 base and 1 base, there was a span of 8 bases. The CDR3 protein is CASSYFAGSYEQYF. In DNA form, the CDR3 reads TGTGCCAGCAGTTACTTCGCAGGTTCCTACGAGCAGTACTTC.